This T cell receptor beta chain was observed in a study of CD8 T cells in Susac syndrome. Random hexamers primed reverse transcription of about 0.45 to 1 ug RNA. Amplification of TCR beta CDR3 by immunoSEQ multiplex PCR spanned 54 Vbeta and 13 Jbeta. TCRdb re-derived calls from the immunoSEQ multiplex PCR reads in MiXCR, one entry per CDR3 protein. The data hold some 180,000 distinct CDR3 sequences, with just under 95% observed a single time. Germline values: CDR1 MDHEN, CDR2 SYDVKM. This CDR3 spans 13 amino acids. With 3 bases removed from V and 3 bases from J, the gap between germline ends came to 8 bases. Concerning this clonotype: What it binds is not known.

Sequencing of TCR beta was undertaken in CD8+ and CD4+ T cells derived from blood. The control group consisted of healthy donors matched for age and sex. Study-wide findings and caveats: As acknowledged by the study, its TCR sequencing and HLA analysis included a relatively small number of individuals.

The rearrangement links TRBV28 to TRBJ1-2, with no clear D. Sequenced input: CD4+ T cells from PBMCs. This TCR was sampled from a human donor in good health. The CDR3 DNA sequence: TGTGCCAGCAGTTTTCTGCCCGACTATGGCTACACCTTC. It specifies CASSFLPDYGYTF.